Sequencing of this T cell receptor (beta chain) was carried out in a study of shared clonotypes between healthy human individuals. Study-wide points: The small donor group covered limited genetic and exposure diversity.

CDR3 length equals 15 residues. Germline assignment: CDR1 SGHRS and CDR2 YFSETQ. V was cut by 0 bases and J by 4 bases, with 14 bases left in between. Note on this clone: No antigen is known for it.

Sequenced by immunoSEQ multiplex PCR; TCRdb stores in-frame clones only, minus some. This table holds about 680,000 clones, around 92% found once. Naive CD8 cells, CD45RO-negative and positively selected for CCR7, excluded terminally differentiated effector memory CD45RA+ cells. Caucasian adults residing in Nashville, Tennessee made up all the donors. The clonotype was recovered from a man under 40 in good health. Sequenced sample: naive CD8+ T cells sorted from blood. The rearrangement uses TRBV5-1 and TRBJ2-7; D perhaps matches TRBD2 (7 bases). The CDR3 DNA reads TGCGCCAGCAGCTTGGAGGCGGGGGCTGTTTACGAGCAGTACTTC. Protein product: CASSLEAGAVYEQYF. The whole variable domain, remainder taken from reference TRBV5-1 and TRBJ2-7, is KAGVTQTPRYLIKTRGQQVTLSCSPISGHRSVSWYQQTPGQGLQFLFEYFSETQRNKGNFPGRFSGRQFSNSRSEMNVSTLELGDSALYLCASSLEAGAVYEQYFGPGTRLTVT.